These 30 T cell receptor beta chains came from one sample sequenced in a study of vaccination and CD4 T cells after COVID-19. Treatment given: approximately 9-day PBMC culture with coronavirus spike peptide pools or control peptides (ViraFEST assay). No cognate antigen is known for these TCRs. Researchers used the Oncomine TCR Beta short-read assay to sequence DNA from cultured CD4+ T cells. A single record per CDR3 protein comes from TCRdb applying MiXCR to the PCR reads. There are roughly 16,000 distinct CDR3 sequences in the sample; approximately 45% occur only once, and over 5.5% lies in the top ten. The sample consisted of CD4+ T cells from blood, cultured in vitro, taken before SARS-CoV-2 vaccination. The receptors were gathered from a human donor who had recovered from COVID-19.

CDR3 sequence reads: CASSLNRAAYEQYF. Written as DNA, the CDR3 is TGCGCCAGCAGCTTGAACAGGGCTGCCTACGAGCAGTACTTC. The rearrangement uses TRBV5-1 and TRBJ2-7, with D possibly being TRBD1 (6 bases). Trimming shortened V by 1 base and J by 2 bases, and 10 bases separated the two germline ends. The CDR3 length is 14 residues. CDR1 and CDR2 (germline): SGHRS, YFSETQ.

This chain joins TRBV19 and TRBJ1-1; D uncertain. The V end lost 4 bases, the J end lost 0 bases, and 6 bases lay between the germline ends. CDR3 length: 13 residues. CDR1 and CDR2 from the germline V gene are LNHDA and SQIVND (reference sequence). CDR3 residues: CASSNSMNTEAFF. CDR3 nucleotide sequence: TGTGCCAGTAGTAACAGCATGAACACTGAAGCTTTCTTT.

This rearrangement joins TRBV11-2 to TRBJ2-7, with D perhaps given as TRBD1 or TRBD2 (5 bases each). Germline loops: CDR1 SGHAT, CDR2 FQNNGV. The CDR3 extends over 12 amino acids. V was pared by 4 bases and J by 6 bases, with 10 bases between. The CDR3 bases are TGTGCCAGCAGCTCGCCGGGGCTCGAGCAGTACTTC. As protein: CASSSPGLEQYF.

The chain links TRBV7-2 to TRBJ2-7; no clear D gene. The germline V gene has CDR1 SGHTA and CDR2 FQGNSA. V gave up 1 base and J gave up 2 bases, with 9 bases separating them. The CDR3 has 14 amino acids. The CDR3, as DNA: TGTGCCAGCAGCTTAGGCACACCCCCCTACGAGCAGTACTTC. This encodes CASSLGTPPYEQYF.

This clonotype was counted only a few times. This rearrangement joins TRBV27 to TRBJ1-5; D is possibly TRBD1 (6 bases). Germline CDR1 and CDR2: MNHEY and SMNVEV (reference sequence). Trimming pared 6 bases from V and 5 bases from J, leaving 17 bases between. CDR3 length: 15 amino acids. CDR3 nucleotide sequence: TGTGCCAGCAGCCCAGCGCGGGACAACGATCAGCCCCAGCATTTT. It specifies CASSPARDNDQPQHF.

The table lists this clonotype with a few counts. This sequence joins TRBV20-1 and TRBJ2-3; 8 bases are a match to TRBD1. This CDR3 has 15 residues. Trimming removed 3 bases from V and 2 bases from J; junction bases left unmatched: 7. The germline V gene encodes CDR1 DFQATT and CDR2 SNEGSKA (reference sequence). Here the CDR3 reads CSASGPGQVTDTQYF. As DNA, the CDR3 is TGCAGTGCTAGTGGACCGGGACAGGTCACAGATACGCAGTATTTT.

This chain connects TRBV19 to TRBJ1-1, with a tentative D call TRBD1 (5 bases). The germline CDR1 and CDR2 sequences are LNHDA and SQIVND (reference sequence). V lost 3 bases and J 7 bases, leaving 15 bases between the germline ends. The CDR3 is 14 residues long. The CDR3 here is CASSILRGANEAFF. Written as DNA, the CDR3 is TGTGCCAGTAGTATCTTAAGGGGCGCAAATGAAGCTTTCTTT. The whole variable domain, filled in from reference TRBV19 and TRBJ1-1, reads DGGITQSPKYLFRKEGQNVTLSCEQNLNHDAMYWYRQDPGQGLRLIYYSQIVNDFQKGDIAEGYSVSREKKESFPLTVTSAQKNPTAFYLCASSILRGANEAFFGQGTRLTVV.

CDR3 loop: CSADTGTGVPGNTIYF. CDR3 DNA sequence: TGCAGTGCTGACACCGGGACAGGGGTCCCTGGAAACACCATATATTTT. V and J are TRBV20-1 and TRBJ1-3, with TRBD1 matching over 10 bases. This CDR3 has 16 amino acids. V trimming: 5 bases; J trimming: 2 bases; junction bases outside the gene matches: 9. CDR1 DFQATT and CDR2 SNEGSKA come from the germline V gene (reference sequence).

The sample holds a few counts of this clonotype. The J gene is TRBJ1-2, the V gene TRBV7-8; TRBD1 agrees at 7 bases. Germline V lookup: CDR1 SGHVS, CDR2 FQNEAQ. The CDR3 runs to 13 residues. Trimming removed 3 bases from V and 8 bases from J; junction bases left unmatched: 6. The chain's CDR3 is CASSFSRDSGYTF. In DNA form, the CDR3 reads TGTGCCAGCAGCTTTTCTCGGGACAGCGGCTACACCTTC.

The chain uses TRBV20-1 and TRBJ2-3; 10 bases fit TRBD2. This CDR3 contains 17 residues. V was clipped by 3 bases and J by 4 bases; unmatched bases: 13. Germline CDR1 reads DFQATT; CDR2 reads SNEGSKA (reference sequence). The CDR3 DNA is TGCAGTGCTAGTTCCAGCGGGGGGGCCATCGGATCAGATACGCAGTATTTT. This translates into CSASSSGGAIGSDTQYF.

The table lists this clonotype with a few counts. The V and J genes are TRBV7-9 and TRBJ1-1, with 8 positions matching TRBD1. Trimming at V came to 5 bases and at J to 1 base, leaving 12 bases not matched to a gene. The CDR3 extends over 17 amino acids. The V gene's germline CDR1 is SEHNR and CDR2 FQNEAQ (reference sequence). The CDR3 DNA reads TGTGCCAGCAGCCTAGGACAGGGCAACCCTCCGAACACTGAAGCTTTCTTT. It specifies CASSLGQGNPPNTEAFF. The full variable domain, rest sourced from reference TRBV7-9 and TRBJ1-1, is DTGVSQNPRHKITKRGQNVTFRCDPISEHNRLYWYRQTLGQGPEFLTYFQNEAQLEKSRLLSDRFSAERPKGSFSTLEIQRTEQGDSAMYLCASSLGQGNPPNTEAFFGQGTRLTVV.

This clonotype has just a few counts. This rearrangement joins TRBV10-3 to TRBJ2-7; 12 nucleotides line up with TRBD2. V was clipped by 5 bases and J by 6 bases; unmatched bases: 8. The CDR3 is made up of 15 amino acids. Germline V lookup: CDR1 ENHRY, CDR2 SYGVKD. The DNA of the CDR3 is TGTGCCATCAGTACTAGCGGGAGGATGGGGTTCGAGCAGTACTTC. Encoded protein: CAISTSGRMGFEQYF.

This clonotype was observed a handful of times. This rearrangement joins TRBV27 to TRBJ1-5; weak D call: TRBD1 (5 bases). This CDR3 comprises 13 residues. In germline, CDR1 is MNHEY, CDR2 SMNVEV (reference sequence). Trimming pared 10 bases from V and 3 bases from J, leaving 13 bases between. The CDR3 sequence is CATRPGPNQPQHF. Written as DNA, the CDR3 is TGTGCCACCCGGCCAGGGCCCAATCAGCCCCAGCATTTT.

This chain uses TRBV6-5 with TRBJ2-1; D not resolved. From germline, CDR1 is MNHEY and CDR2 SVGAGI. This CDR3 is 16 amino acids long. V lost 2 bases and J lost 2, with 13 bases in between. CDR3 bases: TGTGCCAGCAGTTACAGGTTTGGCGAGGCCTACAATGAGCAGTTCTTC. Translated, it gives CASSYRFGEAYNEQFF.

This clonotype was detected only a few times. CDR3 bases: TGTGCCAGCAGTAAAGGTCTGGGCGGGAGGCATACAGCTAGCACAGATACGCAGTATTTT. This codes for CASSKGLGGRHTASTDTQYF. The V call is TRBV27, the J call TRBJ2-3; 8 bases match TRBD2. V trimming: 5 bases; J trimming: 0 bases; junction bases outside the gene matches: 19. Germline values: CDR1 MNHEY, CDR2 SMNVEV (reference sequence). The CDR3 runs to 20 residues.

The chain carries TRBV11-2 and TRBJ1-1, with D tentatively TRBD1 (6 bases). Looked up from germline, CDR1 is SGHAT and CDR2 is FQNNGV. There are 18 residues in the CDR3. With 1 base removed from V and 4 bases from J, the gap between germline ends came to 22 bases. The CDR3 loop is CASSLAFGGVGGGTEAFF. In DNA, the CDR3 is TGTGCCAGCAGCTTAGCGTTCGGGGGCGTTGGGGGTGGCACTGAAGCTTTCTTT.

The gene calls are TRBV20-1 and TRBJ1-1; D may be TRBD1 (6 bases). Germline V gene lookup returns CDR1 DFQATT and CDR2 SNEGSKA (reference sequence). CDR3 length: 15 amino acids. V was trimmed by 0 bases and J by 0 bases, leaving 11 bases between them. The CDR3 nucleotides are TGCAGTGCTAGAGACCCCAGGGGTGTGAACACTGAAGCTTTCTTT. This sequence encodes CSARDPRGVNTEAFF.

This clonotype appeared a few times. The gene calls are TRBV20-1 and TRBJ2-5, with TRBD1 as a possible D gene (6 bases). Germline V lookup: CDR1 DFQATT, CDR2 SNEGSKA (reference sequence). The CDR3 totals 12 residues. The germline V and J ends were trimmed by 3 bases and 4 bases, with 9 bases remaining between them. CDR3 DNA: TGCAGTGCTAGGCCAGGGGCAGAGACCCAGTACTTC. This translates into CSARPGAETQYF.

The CDR3, as DNA: TGTGCCAGCAGCCCCACCCACCGGGACACCGTTCTAGCTGGCTACACCTTC. This codes for CASSPTHRDTVLAGYTF. The rearrangement links TRBV7-3 to TRBJ1-2; perhaps TRBD1 as D (6 bases). The ends were cut back, 5 bases at V and 7 bases at J, with 26 bases in the middle. The CDR3 is 17 residues long. The V gene's germline CDR1 is SGHTA and CDR2 FQGTGA. Complete variable domain (other parts from reference TRBV7-3 and TRBJ1-2): GAGVSQTPSNKVTEKGKYVELRCDPISGHTALYWYRQSLGQGPEFLIYFQGTGAADDSGLPNDRFFAVRPEGSVSTLKIQRTERGDSAVYLCASSPTHRDTVLAGYTFGSGTRLTVV.

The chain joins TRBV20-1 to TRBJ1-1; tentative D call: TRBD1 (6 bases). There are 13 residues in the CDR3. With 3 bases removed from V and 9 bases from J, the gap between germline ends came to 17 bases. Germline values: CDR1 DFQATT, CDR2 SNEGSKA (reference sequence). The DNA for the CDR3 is TGCAGTGCTAGGACCATGGGGAGGGGGAAAGCTTTCTTT. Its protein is CSARTMGRGKAFF.

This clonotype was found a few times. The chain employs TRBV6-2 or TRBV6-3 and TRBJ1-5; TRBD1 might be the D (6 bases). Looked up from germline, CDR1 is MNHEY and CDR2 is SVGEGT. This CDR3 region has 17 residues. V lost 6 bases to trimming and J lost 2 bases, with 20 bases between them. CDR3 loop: CASRTRSAGVRNQPQHF. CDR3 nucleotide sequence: TGTGCCAGCAGGACCCGGTCGGCAGGGGTACGCAATCAGCCCCAGCATTTT.

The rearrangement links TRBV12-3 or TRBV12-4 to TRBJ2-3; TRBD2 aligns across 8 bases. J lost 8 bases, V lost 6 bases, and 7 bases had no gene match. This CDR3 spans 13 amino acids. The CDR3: CASRDGLARTQYF. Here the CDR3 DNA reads TGTGCCAGCAGAGACGGACTAGCTCGTACGCAGTATTTT.

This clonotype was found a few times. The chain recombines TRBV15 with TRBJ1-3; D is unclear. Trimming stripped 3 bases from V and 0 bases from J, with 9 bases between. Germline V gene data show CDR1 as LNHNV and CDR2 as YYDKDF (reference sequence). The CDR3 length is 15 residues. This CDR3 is CATSRGGYSGNTIYF. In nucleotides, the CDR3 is TGTGCCACCAGCAGGGGCGGCTACTCTGGAAACACCATATATTTT.

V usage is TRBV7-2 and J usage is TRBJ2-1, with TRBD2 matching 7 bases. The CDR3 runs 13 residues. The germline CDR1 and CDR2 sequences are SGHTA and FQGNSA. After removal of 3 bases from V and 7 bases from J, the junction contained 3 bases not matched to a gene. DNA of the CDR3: TGTGCCAGCAGCTTTGGGAGGGCGAATGAGCAGTTCTTC. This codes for CASSFGRANEQFF.

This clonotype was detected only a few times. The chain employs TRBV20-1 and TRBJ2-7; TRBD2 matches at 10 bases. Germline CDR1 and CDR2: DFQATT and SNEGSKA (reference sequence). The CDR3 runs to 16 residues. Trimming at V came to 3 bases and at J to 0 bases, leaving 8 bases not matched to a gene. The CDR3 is CSASSSSGGSSYEQYF. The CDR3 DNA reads TGCAGTGCTAGCTCCTCTAGCGGGGGAAGCTCCTACGAGCAGTACTTC.

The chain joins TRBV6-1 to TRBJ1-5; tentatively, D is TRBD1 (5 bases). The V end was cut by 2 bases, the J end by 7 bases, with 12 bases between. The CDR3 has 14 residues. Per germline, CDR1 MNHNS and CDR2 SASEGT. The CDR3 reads CASSERQRIQPQHF. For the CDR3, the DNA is TGTGCCAGCAGTGAAAGACAGCGGATCCAGCCCCAGCATTTT.

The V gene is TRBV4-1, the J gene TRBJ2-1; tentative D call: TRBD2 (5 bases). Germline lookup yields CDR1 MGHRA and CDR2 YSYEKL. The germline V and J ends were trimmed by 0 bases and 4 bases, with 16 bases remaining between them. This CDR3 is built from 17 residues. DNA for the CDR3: TGCGCCAGCAGCCAAGATGAGTGGGCTAGCCAATACAATGAGCAGTTCTTC. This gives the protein CASSQDEWASQYNEQFF.

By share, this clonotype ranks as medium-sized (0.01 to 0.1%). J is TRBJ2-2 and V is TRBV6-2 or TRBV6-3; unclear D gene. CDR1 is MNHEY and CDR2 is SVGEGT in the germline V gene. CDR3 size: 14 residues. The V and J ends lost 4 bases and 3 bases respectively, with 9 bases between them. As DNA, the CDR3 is TGTGCCAGCAGTTGGAGTTCGGACACCGGGGAGCTGTTTTTT. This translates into CASSWSSDTGELFF.

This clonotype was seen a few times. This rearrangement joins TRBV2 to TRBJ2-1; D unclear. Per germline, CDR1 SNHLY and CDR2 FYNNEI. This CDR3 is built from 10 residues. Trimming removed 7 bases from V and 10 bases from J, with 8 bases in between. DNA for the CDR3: TGTGCCAGCATCCATCAGGAGCAGTTCTTC. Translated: CASIHQEQFF.

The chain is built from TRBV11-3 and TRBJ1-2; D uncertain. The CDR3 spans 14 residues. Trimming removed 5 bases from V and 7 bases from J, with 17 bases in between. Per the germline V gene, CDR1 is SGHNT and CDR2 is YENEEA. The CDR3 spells CASSPAGSASGYTF. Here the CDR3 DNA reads TGTGCCAGCAGCCCCGCCGGCAGTGCAAGTGGCTACACCTTC. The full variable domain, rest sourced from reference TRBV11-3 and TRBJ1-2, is EAGVVQSPRYKIIEKKQPVAFWCNPISGHNTLYWYLQNLGQGPELLIRYENEEAVDDSQLPKDRFSAERLKGVDSTLKIQPAELGDSAVYLCASSPAGSASGYTFGSGTRLTVV.